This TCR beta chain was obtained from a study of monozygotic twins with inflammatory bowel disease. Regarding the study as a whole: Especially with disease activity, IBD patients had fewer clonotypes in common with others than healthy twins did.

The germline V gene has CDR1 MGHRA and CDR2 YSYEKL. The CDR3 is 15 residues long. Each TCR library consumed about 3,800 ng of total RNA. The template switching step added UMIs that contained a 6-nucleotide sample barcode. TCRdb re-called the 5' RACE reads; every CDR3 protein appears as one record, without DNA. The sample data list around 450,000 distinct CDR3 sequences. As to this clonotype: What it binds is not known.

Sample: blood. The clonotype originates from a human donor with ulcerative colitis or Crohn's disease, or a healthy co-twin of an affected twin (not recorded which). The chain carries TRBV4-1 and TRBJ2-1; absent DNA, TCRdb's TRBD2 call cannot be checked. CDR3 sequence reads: CASSQGLAGVREQFF.